These T cell receptor beta chains were read from a single sample in a study of blood T cell repertoires in COVID-19. Repertoires were generated with immunoSEQ multiplex PCR, while TCRdb's copy carries only in-frame clones and drops some. Among some 260,000 clones listed, about nine tenths were seen once. The material sequenced was PBMCs or T cells enriched from blood (not recorded which). All receptors derive from a man aged 35 to 55 who had recovered from COVID-19. The CDR3 runs from the conserved cysteine through the conserved F or W. The D gene is left open where the match is weak.

v_call	j_call	d_call	cdr3_aa	cdr3_nt
TRBV30	TRBJ1-5	-	CAWSRGEYSNQPQHF	TGTGCCTGGAGCCGGGGGGAGTATAGCAATCAGCCCCAGCATTTT
TRBV3-1/TRBV3-2	TRBJ2-7	-	CASEGTGEQYF	TGTGCCAGCGAAGGTACGGGCGAGCAGTACTTC
TRBV20-1	TRBJ1-1	-	CSASGATLNTEAFF	TGCAGTGCTAGTGGAGCGACCCTGAACACTGAAGCTTTCTTT
TRBV4-2	TRBJ2-3	TRBD2	CASSQDPTSGGRKQYF	TGTGCCAGCAGCCAAGATCCTACTAGCGGGGGTCGGAAGCAGTATTTT
TRBV6-5	TRBJ2-7	TRBD1	CASSFRTGGSYEQYF	TGTGCCAGCAGTTTCCGGACAGGGGGCAGCTACGAGCAGTACTTC
TRBV2	TRBJ2-7	-	CASSPLAFRGEQYF	TGTGCCAGCAGTCCTCTGGCTTTCCGGGGCGAGCAGTACTTC
TRBV7-9	TRBJ2-7	-	CASSLYPYEQYF	TGTGCCAGCAGCTTATATCCCTACGAGCAGTACTTC
TRBV15	TRBJ2-1	-	CATSALSGAYNEQFF	TGTGCCACCAGCGCTCTTTCGGGAGCCTACAATGAGCAGTTCTTC
TRBV5-4	TRBJ2-7	TRBD1	CASSLAGQVAYEQYF	TGTGCCAGCAGCTTGGCCGGACAGGTGGCCTACGAGCAGTACTTC
TRBV9	TRBJ1-6	-	CASSGGGASLNSPLHF	TGTGCCAGCAGCGGAGGGGGGGCATCTTTGAATTCACCCCTCCACTTT
TRBV5-1	TRBJ1-6	-	CASSPSGHLNSPLHF	TGCGCCAGCAGCCCGTCGGGACATCTTAATTCACCCCTCCACTTT
TRBV6-6	TRBJ2-1	TRBD2	CASSYSASGTHNEQFF	TGTGCCAGCAGTTACTCCGCTAGCGGGACTCACAATGAGCAGTTCTTC
TRBV3-1/TRBV3-2	TRBJ1-4	-	CASSQGTWEKLFF	TGTGCCAGCAGCCAAGGGACATGGGAAAAACTGTTTTTT
TRBV7-9	TRBJ1-2	TRBD1	CASSLGPGTASNYGYTF	TGTGCCAGCAGCTTAGGCCCCGGGACAGCGTCTAACTATGGCTACACCTTC
TRBV28	TRBJ1-5	-	CASTLQGPQPQHF	TGTGCCAGCACCCTTCAGGGGCCTCAGCCCCAGCATTTT
TRBV30	TRBJ1-2	-	CAWSRHHAPNNGYTF	TGTGCCTGGAGTCGACACCACGCACCAAATAATGGCTACACCTTC
TRBV21-1	TRBJ2-1	-	CASSKTSGAPYNEQFF	TGTGCCAGCAGCAAGACTAGCGGGGCACCCTACAATGAGCAGTTCTTC
TRBV7-2	TRBJ2-3	-	CASSLRRGLTDTQYF	TGTGCCAGCAGCTTACGACGGGGACTCACAGATACGCAGTATTTT
TRBV6-4	TRBJ2-1	TRBD2	CASSDQSGGAWFF	TGTGCCAGCAGTGACCAAAGCGGGGGGGCCTGGTTCTTC
TRBV7-3	TRBJ2-3	TRBD2	CASSSRTSGRTDTQYF	TGTGCCAGCAGCTCCCGGACTAGCGGGCGCACAGATACGCAGTATTTT
TRBV10-2	TRBJ1-2	-	CASRGGYPDYGYTF	TGCGCCAGCAGGGGGGGGTACCCCGACTATGGCTACACCTTC
TRBV6-5	TRBJ1-2	TRBD1	CASTRQGAWGYTF	TGTGCCAGCACCCGACAGGGGGCCTGGGGCTACACCTTC
TRBV20-1	TRBJ1-1	-	CSASRTADLEAFF	TGCAGTGCTAGTCGGACAGCGGACCTTGAAGCTTTCTTT